What follows are 14 T cell receptor beta chains derived from one specimen sequenced in a study of CD8+ T cells in alopecia areata. Treatment meaning: oral pan-JAK inhibitor, 5-10 mg twice daily. Sequencing templates came from extracted RNA that was reverse transcribed into cDNA. TCRdb keeps only in-frame clones here, not all; method: immunoSEQ multiplex PCR. In the table there are 190,000 or so clones, about 60% of which are singletons. The material sequenced was CD8+ T cells sorted from blood, taken at week 24, from a patient treated with tofacitinib. These receptors all stem from a human donor with alopecia areata.

This clone came up once. The chain recombines TRBV10-3 with TRBJ2-1; TRBD2 matches at 8 bases. The CDR3 runs to 12 residues. With 6 bases clipped from V and 9 bases from J, the junction kept 4 bases outside the gene matches. The V gene's germline CDR1 is ENHRY and CDR2 SYGVKD. CDR3 in DNA: TGTGCCATCAGCGGCGGGGGGCCTGAGCAGTTCTTC. Amino acids: CAISGGGPEQFF.

This clone was detected once. The J gene is TRBJ2-5, the V gene TRBV15; a possible D gene is TRBD1 (6 bases). Trimming cost V 2 bases and J 2 bases, with 12 bases left between them. CDR1 LNHNV and CDR2 YYDKDF come from the germline V gene (reference sequence). CDR3 length equals 15 residues. Here the CDR3 reads CATSRQGTRQETQYF. The CDR3 nucleotides are TGTGCCACCAGCAGACAGGGGACCCGGCAAGAGACCCAGTACTTC.

This chain uses TRBV5-1 with TRBJ1-1; the match to TRBD1 covers 10 bases. V was pared by 4 bases and J by 5 bases, with 11 bases of the junction left unmatched. Germline CDR1 and CDR2: SGHRS and YFSETQ. This CDR3 comprises 16 residues. The CDR3 nucleotides read TGCGCCAGCAGCCCCACTCCGGGACAGGGGTGGACTGAAGCTTTCTTT. This codes for CASSPTPGQGWTEAFF.

In its sample, this clone was seen once. The chain employs TRBV11-3 and TRBJ2-1, with D uncertain. V was trimmed by 5 bases and J by 1 base, leaving 12 bases between them. This CDR3 comprises 15 residues. Germline CDR1 SGHNT, CDR2 YENEEA. This CDR3 is CASSPPKVSYNEQFF. DNA of the CDR3: TGTGCCAGCAGCCCACCGAAAGTATCCTACAATGAGCAGTTCTTC.

V usage is TRBV2 and J usage is TRBJ2-2, with 12 nucleotides matching TRBD2. With V trimmed by 4 bases and J by 0 bases, 0 bases remained unmatched. This CDR3 has 16 amino acids. Germline lookup yields CDR1 SNHLY and CDR2 FYNNEI. The chain's CDR3 is CASSASGGANTGELFF. CDR3 nucleotides: TGTGCCAGCAGTGCTAGCGGGGGGGCGAACACCGGGGAGCTGTTTTTT. The variable domain in full, completed from reference TRBV2 and TRBJ2-2, reads EPEVTQTPSHQVTQMGQEVILRCVPISNHLYFYWYRQILGQKVEFLVSFYNNEISEKSEIFDDQFSVERPDGSNFTLKIRSTKLEDSAMYFCASSASGGANTGELFFGEGSRLTVL.

The V call is TRBV4-2, the J call TRBJ2-2; 8 nucleotides line up with TRBD1. Germline V gene sequence: CDR1 LGHNA, CDR2 YNFKEQ. The J segment lost 2 bases and the V segment lost 4 bases, leaving 6 bases of the junction unmatched. The CDR3 length is 16 residues. The CDR3 region is CASSPWGQDNTGELFF. CDR3 nucleotides: TGTGCCAGCAGCCCGTGGGGACAGGATAACACCGGGGAGCTGTTTTTT.

This chain uses TRBV28 with TRBJ1-5; tentative D call: TRBD1 (5 bases). Germline-derived CDR1 and CDR2 are MDHEN and SYDVKM. This CDR3 contains 14 residues. Trimming left V 5 bases short and J 5 bases short, with 13 bases between. CDR3 sequence reads: CASSDPGGDQPQHF. CDR3 coding DNA: TGTGCCAGCAGTGACCCGGGAGGGGATCAGCCCCAGCATTTT.

The chain recombines TRBV15 with TRBJ2-6; D tentatively reads TRBD1 or TRBD2 (5 bases each). This CDR3 contains 15 residues. Germline V gene data show CDR1 as LNHNV and CDR2 as YYDKDF (reference sequence). V lost 1 base to trimming and J lost 4 bases, with 8 bases between them. DNA for the CDR3: TGTGCCACCAGCAGAGCTGGGACCGGGGCCAACGTCCTGACTTTC. This sequence encodes CATSRAGTGANVLTF. Together with reference TRBV15 and TRBJ2-6, the CDR3 gives the full variable domain: DAMVIQNPRYQVTQFGKPVTLSCSQTLNHNVMYWYQQKSSQAPKLLFHYYDKDFNNEADTPDNFQSRRPNTSFCFLDIRSPGLGDTAMYLCATSRAGTGANVLTFGAGSRLTVL.

The J gene is TRBJ1-2, the V gene TRBV9; D remains ambiguous. The CDR3 contains 14 residues. The germline V and J ends were trimmed by 0 bases and 4 bases, with 10 bases remaining between them. Germline V gene data show CDR1 as SGDLS and CDR2 as YYNGEE. The CDR3 coding sequence is TGTGCCAGCAGCGTAGAGACTGAGTCCTATGGCTACACCTTC. This translates into CASSVETESYGYTF.

The J gene is TRBJ2-5, the V gene TRBV27; D gene uncertain. The V end lost 7 bases, the J end lost 2 bases, and 11 bases lay between the germline ends. CDR3 size: 13 residues. Germline CDR1 is MNHEY and CDR2 is SMNVEV (reference sequence). The CDR3 spells CASKDVGQETQYF. DNA for the CDR3: TGTGCCAGCAAGGACGTAGGGCAAGAGACCCAGTACTTC.

The CDR3 DNA follows: TGTGCCAGCAGTTTACGAGGGGCACCAAATCAGCCCCAGCATTTT. Its translation: CASSLRGAPNQPQHF. The V gene is TRBV27, the J gene TRBJ1-5; weak D call: TRBD1 (5 bases). Germline loops: CDR1 MNHEY, CDR2 SMNVEV (reference sequence). There are 15 residues in the CDR3. The ends were cut back, 2 bases at V and 4 bases at J, with 12 bases in the middle.

The gene calls are TRBV13 and TRBJ1-1; D is uncertain. Per germline, CDR1 PRHDT and CDR2 FYEKMQ (reference sequence). The CDR3 consists of 13 residues. V lost 5 bases to trimming and J lost 1 base, with 8 bases between them. The CDR3 region is CASSTWKNTEAFF. In nucleotides, the CDR3 is TGTGCCAGCAGCACCTGGAAGAACACTGAAGCTTTCTTT.

This clone was observed a few times. The V gene is TRBV29-1, the J gene TRBJ2-1; unclear D gene. The CDR3 loop spans 12 amino acids. Trimming cost V 0 bases and J 4 bases, with 4 bases left between them. CDR1 and CDR2 (germline): SQVTM, ANQGSEA. The CDR3 region has the DNA TGCAGCGTTGAAGAACGGTACAATGAGCAGTTCTTC. This codes for CSVEERYNEQFF.

The J gene is TRBJ2-3, the V gene TRBV28, with D tentatively TRBD1 (6 bases). The length of the CDR3 is 15 residues. V lost 6 bases, J lost 0 bases, and 13 bases lay in between. CDR1 and CDR2 (germline): MDHEN, SYDVKM. CDR3: CASRLTGTSTDTQYF. The CDR3 DNA follows: TGTGCCAGCAGGTTGACAGGTACTAGCACAGATACGCAGTATTTT.